These T cell receptor beta chains were read from a single sample in a study of blood T cells in healthy people across ages. TCRdb processed the 5' RACE reads anew with MiXCR; each CDR3 protein has one entry. The repertoire holds around 900,000 distinct CDR3 sequences, with 29% as singletons. Sequenced: blood. Every receptor here comes from a woman aged 80 or older in good health. The CDR3 runs from the conserved cysteine through the conserved F or W. A D gene is named only where the DNA matches it firmly. Expanded clones are given a class, and other clones once, few, many or no size at all.

D,V,J,size,DNA,CDR3
.,TRBV27,TRBJ1-2,many,TGTGCCATCGGACGGAGCTCAAACTATGGCTACACCTTC,CAIGRSSNYGYTF
.,TRBV5-4,TRBJ2-5,many,TGTGCCAGCAGCTTGAGGCCAGGGGAGACCCAGTACTTC,CASSLRPGETQYF
TRBD2,TRBV20-1,TRBJ2-5,many,TGCAGTGCTAGAGATCTAGCGGGGCCGGGGGAGACCCAGTACTTC,CSARDLAGPGETQYF
.,TRBV28,TRBJ1-3,.,TGTGCCAGCAGTTGGGGTCGGAGGGTTGGAAACACCATATATTTT,CASSWGRRVGNTIYF
TRBD1,TRBV20-1,TRBJ1-6,many,TGCAGTGCTAGCCGCGAGACAGGGTTTTCACCCCTCCACTTT,CSASRETGFSPLHF
.,TRBV11-2,TRBJ2-1,.,TGTGCCAGCAGCTTAGGGGCGGGTTGGCAAGAGACCCAGTTCTTC,CASSLGAGWQETQFF
TRBD1,TRBV11-2,TRBJ2-7,.,TGTGCCAGCAGCCCAAGTGGACAGGGTCACTACGAGCAGTACTTC,CASSPSGQGHYEQYF
.,TRBV4-3,TRBJ2-1,many,TGCGCCAGCAGCCAGGACGCGAGCTCCTACAATGAGCAGTTCTTC,CASSQDASSYNEQFF
TRBD2,TRBV20-1,TRBJ2-7,.,TGCAGTGCTTTTACTAGCGGGGGGAGCTCCTACGAGCAGTACTTC,CSAFTSGGSSYEQYF
.,TRBV7-6,TRBJ2-1,many,TGTGCCAGCAGTCCCCCGGGACTGACTTACAATGAGCAGTTCTTC,CASSPPGLTYNEQFF
.,TRBV9,TRBJ2-7,many,TGTGCCAGCAGCGCCGCCTGGATACCCTACGAGCAGTACTTC,CASSAAWIPYEQYF
.,TRBV30,TRBJ1-2,few,TGTGCCTGGAGTTCGCAGGGTTCGAGCTATGGCTACACCTTC,CAWSSQGSSYGYTF
.,TRBV7-2,TRBJ1-6,.,TGTGCCAGCAGCCCCCGGTCCAATTCACCCCTCCACTTT,CASSPRSNSPLHF
TRBD2,TRBV20-1,TRBJ2-3,few,TGCAGTGCTAGAGATCCAGTAGCGGGGGGGTATACTAGCACAGATACGCAGTATTTT,CSARDPVAGGYTSTDTQYF
.,TRBV3-1,TRBJ2-1,many,TGTGCCAGCAGCCAAGGACTACAGAGTGGGGAGCAGTTCTTC,CASSQGLQSGEQFF
TRBD2,TRBV14,TRBJ2-5,many,TGTGCCAGCAGCCAAGCAAGTAAAGGACTAGCGGGGGACCTCCGGGAGACCCAGTACTTC,CASSQASKGLAGDLRETQYF
TRBD1,TRBV28,TRBJ1-4,.,TGTGCCAGCAGATCAGACAGGGAGCTATTTAATGAAAAACTGTTTTTT,CASRSDRELFNEKLFF
.,TRBV7-9,TRBJ1-4,.,TGTGCCAGCAGCTTAGCCGGGGGCACGACTAATGAAAAACGGTTTTTT,CASSLAGGTTNEKRFF
.,TRBV20-1,TRBJ1-1,.,TGCAGTGCTGCCCGAGCAACTGAAGCTTTCTTT,CSAARATEAFF
TRBD1,TRBV6-5,TRBJ2-2,.,TGTGCCAGCAGTTCCGTTACAGGGGGCGTGACGGGAACCGGGGAGCTGTTTTTT,CASSSVTGGVTGTGELFF
TRBD1,TRBV7-2,TRBJ2-3,.,TGTGCCAGCAACCTGGAAACAGGGGTCATGCCAGATACGCAGTATTTT,CASNLETGVMPDTQYF
TRBD2,TRBV7-2,TRBJ2-1,.,TGTGCCAGCAGCTTTTATGCCGGGACTAGCGGGGGTAATGAGCAGTTCTTC,CASSFYAGTSGGNEQFF
.,TRBV5-6,TRBJ1-2,.,TGTGCCAGCAGCCGTGGGGAAGGGGAACGGGGCTACACCTTC,CASSRGEGERGYTF